This T cell receptor beta chain appears in the sequencing data of a study of CD8+ T cells in alopecia areata. Turning to the study itself: The percentage of affected scalp area served as the score of severity for treated patients. Findings and caveats of the study: Since there was just one nonresponder, nobody can yet say how baseline CD8+ expansion ties to response.

With regard to this clone: Its antigen is currently unknown.

Indicated treatment: oral pan-JAK inhibitor, 5-10 mg twice daily. The length of the CDR3 is 16 residues. Germline CDR1 reads KGHSY; CDR2 reads FQNENV. The V and J ends lost 3 bases and 4 bases respectively, with 18 bases between them. Extracted from the samples, RNA was reverse transcribed into cDNA to serve as the sequencing template. Produced via immunoSEQ multiplex PCR; TCRdb's table is partial and in-frame only. The data contain about 190,000 clones, roughly three fifths of them singletons. The chain carries TRBV16 and TRBJ1-2; D is ambiguous. The specimen was CD4+ T cells sorted from blood, collected at week 4, from a patient treated with tofacitinib. This TCR derives from a human donor with alopecia areata. The CDR3 protein is CASSHLTLSDRYGYTF. The CDR3 DNA is TGTGCCAGCAGCCATCTGACCCTATCGGACCGCTATGGCTACACCTTC. Together with reference TRBV16 and TRBJ1-2, the CDR3 gives the full variable domain: GEEVAQTPKHLVRGEGQKAKLYCAPIKGHSYVFWYQQVLKNEFKFLISFQNENVFDETGMPKERFSAKCLPNSPCSLEIQATKLEDSAVYFCASSHLTLSDRYGYTFGSGTRLTVV.